A selection of T cell receptor beta chains follows, all from one sample in a study of read filtering for tumor transcriptome and immune sequencing. TCRdb reanalysed the reads using MiXCR and keeps one entry per CDR3 protein. The sample lists roughly 90,000 distinct CDR3 sequences; roughly 21% were seen once. The sample consisted of a population of CD138-negative cells sorted from bone marrow. Receptor source: a donor aged 40 or older with multiple myeloma. Both conserved end residues are part of each CDR3. A D gene is named only where the DNA matches it firmly. Expanded clones get a size class; other rows say once, few or many, or leave the size out.

cdr3_length clone_size j_call v_call d_call cdr3_aa cdr3_nt
14 NA TRBJ1-4 TRBV28 NA CASSSTVPNEKLFF TGTGCCAGCAGTTCGACAGTCCCTAATGAAAAACTGTTTTTT
15 many TRBJ2-2 TRBV19 NA CASSIGGLGTGELFF TGTGCCAGTAGTATCGGAGGGTTGGGCACCGGGGAGCTGTTTTTT
17 many TRBJ2-5 TRBV12-3/TRBV12-4 TRBD1 CASSVISPTGGPETQYF TGTGCCAGCAGCGTCATCTCCCCTACAGGGGGCCCAGAGACCCAGTACTTC
14 few TRBJ2-5 TRBV5-1 NA CASSSLGSQETQYF TGCGCCAGCAGCTCCCTCGGCAGCCAAGAGACCCAGTACTTC
13 many TRBJ2-6 TRBV29-1 NA CSVGISGANVLTF TGCAGCGTTGGAATCTCCGGGGCCAACGTCCTGACTTTC
14 many TRBJ2-3 TRBV5-1 NA CASSLAWGTDTQYF TGCGCCAGCAGCTTGGCCTGGGGCACAGATACGCAGTATTTT
13 many TRBJ2-2 TRBV29-1 NA CSVGTGYTGELFF TGCAGCGTTGGCACAGGGTACACCGGGGAGCTGTTTTTT
14 many TRBJ1-2 TRBV14 NA CASSQNLHSYGYTF TGTGCCAGCAGCCAAAACTTACATTCCTATGGCTACACCTTC
13 few TRBJ1-1 TRBV7-8 NA CASSLVSATEAFF TGTGCCAGCAGCTTAGTATCGGCAACTGAAGCTTTCTTT
15 few TRBJ2-3 TRBV20-1 TRBD2 CSAGSGGVYTDTQYF TGCAGTGCGGGTAGCGGGGGTGTCTACACAGATACGCAGTATTTT
12 few TRBJ1-5 TRBV29-1 NA CSVGSGDQPQHF TGCAGCGTTGGGTCTGGGGATCAGCCCCAGCATTTT
14 many TRBJ2-3 TRBV28 NA CASSPLPTRDTQYF TGTGCCAGCAGTCCGCTCCCGACGAGGGATACGCAGTATTTT
11 many TRBJ1-1 TRBV13 NA CASSFWTEAFF TGTGCCAGCAGCTTTTGGACTGAAGCTTTCTTT
16 NA TRBJ2-1 TRBV29-1 NA CSATSGTFQPYNEQFF TGCAGCGCCACATCCGGGACTTTCCAACCCTACAATGAGCAGTTCTTC
14 NA TRBJ2-5 TRBV10-3 TRBD1 CAIRPDRGLETQYF TGTGCCATCAGACCAGACAGGGGGCTCGAGACCCAGTACTTC
15 NA TRBJ2-7 TRBV7-9 TRBD2 CASSRGAGGGYEQYF TGTGCCAGCAGCCGTGGCGCGGGAGGGGGGTACGAGCAGTACTTC
13 many TRBJ2-7 TRBV15 TRBD2 CATRLAGPGEQYF TGTGCCACCAGACTAGCGGGCCCTGGTGAGCAGTACTTC
13 few TRBJ1-2 TRBV7-2 TRBD1 CASTPDRAKGYTF TGTGCCAGCACCCCGGACAGGGCGAAGGGCTACACCTTC
15 few TRBJ1-3 TRBV5-1 NA CASSLDQGSGNTIYF TGCGCCAGCAGCTTGGATCAGGGTTCTGGAAACACCATATATTTT
13 few TRBJ2-2 TRBV20-1 NA CSATRPPSGELFF TGCAGTGCTACTCGGCCTCCGAGCGGGGAGCTGTTTTTT
14 NA TRBJ1-5 TRBV27 NA CACSLAGYNHPQHF TGTGCCTGCAGTTTGGCCGGCTACAATCACCCCCAGCATTTT
15 many TRBJ1-1 TRBV28 TRBD1 CASGYRGLYVTEAFF TGTGCCAGCGGTTACAGGGGGCTGTATGTTACTGAAGCTTTCTTT